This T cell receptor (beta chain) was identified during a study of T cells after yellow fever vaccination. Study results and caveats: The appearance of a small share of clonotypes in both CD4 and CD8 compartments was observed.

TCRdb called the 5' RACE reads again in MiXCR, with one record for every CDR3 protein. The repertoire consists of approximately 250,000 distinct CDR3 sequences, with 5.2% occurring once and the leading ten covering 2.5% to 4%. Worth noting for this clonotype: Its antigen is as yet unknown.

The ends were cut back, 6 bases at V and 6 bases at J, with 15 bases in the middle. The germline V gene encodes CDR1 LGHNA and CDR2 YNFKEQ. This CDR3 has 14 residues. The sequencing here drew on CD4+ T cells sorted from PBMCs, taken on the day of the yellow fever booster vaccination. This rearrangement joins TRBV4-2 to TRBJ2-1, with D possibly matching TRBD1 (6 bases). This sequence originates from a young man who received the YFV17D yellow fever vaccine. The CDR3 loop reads CASRRAGAGNEQFF. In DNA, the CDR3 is TGTGCCAGCAGGCGGGCAGGGGCGGGCAATGAGCAGTTCTTC.